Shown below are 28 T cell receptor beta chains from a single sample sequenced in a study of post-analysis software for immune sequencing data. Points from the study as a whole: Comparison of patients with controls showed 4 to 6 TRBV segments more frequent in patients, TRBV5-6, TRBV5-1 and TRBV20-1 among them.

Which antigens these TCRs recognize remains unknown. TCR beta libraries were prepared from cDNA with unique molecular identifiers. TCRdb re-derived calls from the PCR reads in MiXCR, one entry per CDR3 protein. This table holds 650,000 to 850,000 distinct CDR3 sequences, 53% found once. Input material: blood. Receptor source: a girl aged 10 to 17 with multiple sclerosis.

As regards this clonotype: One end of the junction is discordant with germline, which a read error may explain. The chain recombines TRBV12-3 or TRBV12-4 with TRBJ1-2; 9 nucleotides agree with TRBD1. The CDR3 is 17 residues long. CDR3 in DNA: TGTGCCCGCAGTCCCGTACAGGGGGCCAGAGCTAACTATGGCTACACCTTC. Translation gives CARSPVQGARANYGYTF.

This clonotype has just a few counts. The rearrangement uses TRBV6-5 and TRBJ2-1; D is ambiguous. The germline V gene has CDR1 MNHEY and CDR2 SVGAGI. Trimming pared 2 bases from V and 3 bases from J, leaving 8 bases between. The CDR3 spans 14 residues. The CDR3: CASSYADDYNEQFF. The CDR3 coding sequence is TGTGCCAGCAGTTACGCGGACGACTACAATGAGCAGTTCTTC.

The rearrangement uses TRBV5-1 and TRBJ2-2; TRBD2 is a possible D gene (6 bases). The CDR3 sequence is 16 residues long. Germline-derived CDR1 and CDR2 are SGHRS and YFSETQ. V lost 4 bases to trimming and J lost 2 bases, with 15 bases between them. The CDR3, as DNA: TGCGCCAGCAGCAGAGTAGCGGACCTAAACACCGGGGAGCTGTTTTTT. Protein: CASSRVADLNTGELFF.

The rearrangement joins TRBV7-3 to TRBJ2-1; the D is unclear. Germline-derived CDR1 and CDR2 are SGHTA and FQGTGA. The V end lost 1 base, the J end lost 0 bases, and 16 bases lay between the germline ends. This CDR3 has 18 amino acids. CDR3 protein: CASSLSRTSPSSYNEQFF. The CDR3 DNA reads TGTGCCAGCAGCTTAAGCCGAACGTCTCCTTCCTCCTACAATGAGCAGTTCTTC.

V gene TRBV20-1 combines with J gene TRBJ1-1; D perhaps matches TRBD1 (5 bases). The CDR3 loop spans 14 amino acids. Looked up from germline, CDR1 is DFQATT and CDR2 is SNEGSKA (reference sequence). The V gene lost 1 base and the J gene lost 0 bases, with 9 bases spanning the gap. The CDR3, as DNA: TGCAGTGCTAGAGCTTTGGGGGTGAACACTGAAGCTTTCTTT. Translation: CSARALGVNTEAFF.

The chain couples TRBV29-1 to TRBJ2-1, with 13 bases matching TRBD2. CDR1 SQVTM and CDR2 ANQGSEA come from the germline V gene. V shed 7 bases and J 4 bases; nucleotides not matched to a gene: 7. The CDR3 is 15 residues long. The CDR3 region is CSADPGLAGYNEQFF. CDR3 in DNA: TGCAGCGCAGACCCGGGACTAGCGGGATACAATGAGCAGTTCTTC.

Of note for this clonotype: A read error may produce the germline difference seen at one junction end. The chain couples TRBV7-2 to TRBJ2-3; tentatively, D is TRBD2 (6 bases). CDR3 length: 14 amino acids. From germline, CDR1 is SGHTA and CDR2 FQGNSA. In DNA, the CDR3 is TGTGCGAGCAAGCGGGTCCGCAGCACAGATACGCAGTATTTT. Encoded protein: CASKRVRSTDTQYF.

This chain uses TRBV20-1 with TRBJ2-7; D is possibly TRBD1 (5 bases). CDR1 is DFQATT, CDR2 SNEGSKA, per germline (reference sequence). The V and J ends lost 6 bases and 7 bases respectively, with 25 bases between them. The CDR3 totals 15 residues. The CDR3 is CSAIDGHSSYNEQYF. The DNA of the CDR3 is TGCAGTGCGATCGATGGACACAGCTCCTACAATGAGCAGTACTTC.

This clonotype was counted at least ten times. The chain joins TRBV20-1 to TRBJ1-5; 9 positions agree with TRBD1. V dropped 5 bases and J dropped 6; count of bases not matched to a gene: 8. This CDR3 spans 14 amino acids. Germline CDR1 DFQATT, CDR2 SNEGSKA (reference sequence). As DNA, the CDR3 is TGCAGTGCTCCGGGACAGGGCGACAGTCAGCCCCAGCATTTT. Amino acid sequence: CSAPGQGDSQPQHF.

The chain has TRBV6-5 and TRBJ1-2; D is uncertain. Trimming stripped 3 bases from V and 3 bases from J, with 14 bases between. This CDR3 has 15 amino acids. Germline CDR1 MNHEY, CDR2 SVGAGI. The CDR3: CASSYLRARDYGYTF. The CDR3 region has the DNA TGTGCCAGCAGTTATTTGAGGGCGCGGGACTATGGCTACACCTTC.

CDR3 in amino acids: CASSQGESYGYTF. The CDR3 DNA reads TGTGCCAGCAGCCAGGGAGAATCCTATGGCTACACCTTC. The rearrangement uses TRBV9 and TRBJ1-2; a possible D gene is TRBD1 (5 bases). Looked up from germline, CDR1 is SGDLS and CDR2 is YYNGEE. V lost 4 bases, J lost 4 bases, and 11 bases lay in between. The CDR3 is 13 residues long.

The CDR3 DNA is TGCGCCAGCAGCTTTGAACGAGAGACCCAGTACTTC. Translation gives CASSFERETQYF. V and J are TRBV5-1 and TRBJ2-5; D uncertain. V was trimmed by 2 bases and J by 4 bases, leaving 6 bases between them. CDR3 size: 12 residues. Germline CDR1 is SGHRS and CDR2 is YFSETQ. Full variable domain (missing parts from reference TRBV5-1 and TRBJ2-5): KAGVTQTPRYLIKTRGQQVTLSCSPISGHRSVSWYQQTPGQGLQFLFEYFSETQRNKGNFPGRFSGRQFSNSRSEMNVSTLELGDSALYLCASSFERETQYFGPGTRLLVL.

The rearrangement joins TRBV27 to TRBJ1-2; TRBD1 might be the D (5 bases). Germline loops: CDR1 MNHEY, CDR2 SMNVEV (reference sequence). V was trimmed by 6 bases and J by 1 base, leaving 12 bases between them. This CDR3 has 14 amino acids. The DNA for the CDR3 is TGTGCCAGCAGGGAGTCTGGGGGTAACTATGGCTACACCTTC. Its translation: CASRESGGNYGYTF.

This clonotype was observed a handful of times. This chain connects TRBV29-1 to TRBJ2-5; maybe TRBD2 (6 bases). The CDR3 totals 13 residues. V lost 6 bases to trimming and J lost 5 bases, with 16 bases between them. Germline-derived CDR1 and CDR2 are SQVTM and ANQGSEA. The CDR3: CSVLGGSGETQYF. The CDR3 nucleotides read TGCAGCGTGCTGGGGGGTTCGGGGGAGACCCAGTACTTC.

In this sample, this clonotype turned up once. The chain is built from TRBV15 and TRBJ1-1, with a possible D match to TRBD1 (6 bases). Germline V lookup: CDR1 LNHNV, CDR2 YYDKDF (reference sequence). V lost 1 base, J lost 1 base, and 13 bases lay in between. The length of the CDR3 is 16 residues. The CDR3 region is CATSRASETGNTEAFF. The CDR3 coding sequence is TGTGCCACCAGCAGAGCTTCCGAGACAGGGAACACTGAAGCTTTCTTT.

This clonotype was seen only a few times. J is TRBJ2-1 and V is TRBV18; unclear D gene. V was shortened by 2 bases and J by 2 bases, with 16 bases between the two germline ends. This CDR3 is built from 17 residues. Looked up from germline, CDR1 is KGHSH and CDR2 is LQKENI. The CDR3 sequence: CASSPVRPVSTYNEQFF. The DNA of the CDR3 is TGTGCCAGCTCACCAGTGAGGCCGGTAAGCACCTACAATGAGCAGTTCTTC.

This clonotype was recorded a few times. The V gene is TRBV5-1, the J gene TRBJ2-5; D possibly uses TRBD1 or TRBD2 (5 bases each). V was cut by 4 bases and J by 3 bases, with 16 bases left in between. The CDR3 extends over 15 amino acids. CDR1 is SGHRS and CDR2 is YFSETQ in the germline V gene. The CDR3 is CASSVTGRREETQYF. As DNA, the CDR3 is TGCGCCAGCAGCGTTACGGGACGGCGAGAAGAGACCCAGTACTTC. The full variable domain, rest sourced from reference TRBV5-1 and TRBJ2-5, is KAGVTQTPRYLIKTRGQQVTLSCSPISGHRSVSWYQQTPGQGLQFLFEYFSETQRNKGNFPGRFSGRQFSNSRSEMNVSTLELGDSALYLCASSVTGRREETQYFGPGTRLLVL.

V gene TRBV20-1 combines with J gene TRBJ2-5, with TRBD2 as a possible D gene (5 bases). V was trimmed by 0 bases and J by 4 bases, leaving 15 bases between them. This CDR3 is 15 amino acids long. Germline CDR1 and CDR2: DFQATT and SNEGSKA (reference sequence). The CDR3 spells CSARDGWEPGETQYF. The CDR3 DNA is TGCAGTGCTAGAGATGGGTGGGAGCCTGGAGAGACCCAGTACTTC.

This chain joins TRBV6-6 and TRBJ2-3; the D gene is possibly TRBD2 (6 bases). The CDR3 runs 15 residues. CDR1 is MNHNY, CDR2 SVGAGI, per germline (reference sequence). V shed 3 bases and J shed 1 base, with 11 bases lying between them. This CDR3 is CASSYATSGTDTQYF. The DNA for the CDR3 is TGTGCCAGCAGTTATGCGACTAGTGGCACAGATACGCAGTATTTT.

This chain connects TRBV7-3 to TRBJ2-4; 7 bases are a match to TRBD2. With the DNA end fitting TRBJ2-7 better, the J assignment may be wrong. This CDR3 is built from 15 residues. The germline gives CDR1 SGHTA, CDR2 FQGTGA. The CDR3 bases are TGTGCCAGCAGCTTAGAGGTGGGGGGGTCCAACGAGCAGTACTTC. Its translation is CASSLEVGGSNEQYF.

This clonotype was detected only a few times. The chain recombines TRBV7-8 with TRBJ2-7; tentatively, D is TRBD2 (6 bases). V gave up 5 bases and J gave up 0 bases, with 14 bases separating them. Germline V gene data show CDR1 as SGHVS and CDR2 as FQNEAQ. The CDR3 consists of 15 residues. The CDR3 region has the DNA TGTGCCAGCAGCCCGCCGGGACTTAGCTCCTACGAGCAGTACTTC. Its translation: CASSPPGLSSYEQYF.

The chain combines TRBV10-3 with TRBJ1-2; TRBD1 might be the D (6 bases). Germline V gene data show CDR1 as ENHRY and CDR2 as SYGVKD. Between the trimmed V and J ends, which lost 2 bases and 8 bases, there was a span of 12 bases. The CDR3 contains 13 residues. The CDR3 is CAISETGGQGYTF. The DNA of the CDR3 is TGTGCCATCAGTGAGACTGGGGGCCAAGGCTACACCTTC.

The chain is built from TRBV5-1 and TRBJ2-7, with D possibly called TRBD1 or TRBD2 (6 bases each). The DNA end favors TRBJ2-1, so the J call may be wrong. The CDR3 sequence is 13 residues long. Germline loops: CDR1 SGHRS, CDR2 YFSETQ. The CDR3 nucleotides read TGCGCCAGCAGCTTGGAGGGGGGTACTGAGCAGTTCTTC. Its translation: CASSLEGGTEQFF.

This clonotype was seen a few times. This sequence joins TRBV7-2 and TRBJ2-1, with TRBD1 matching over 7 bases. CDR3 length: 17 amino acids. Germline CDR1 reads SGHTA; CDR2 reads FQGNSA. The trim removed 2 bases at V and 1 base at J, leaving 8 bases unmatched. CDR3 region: CASSLLTGFLSYNEQFF. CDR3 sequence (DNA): TGTGCCAGCAGCTTATTGACAGGGTTTCTTTCCTACAATGAGCAGTTCTTC.

The CDR3 bases are TGCGCCAGCAGCCACCACATAGGGGACAGGGGAAAGGGCTACACCTTC. It translates to CASSHHIGDRGKGYTF. The chain carries TRBV4-1 and TRBJ1-2; 10 bases match TRBD1. Trimming took 3 bases from V and 8 from J; bases not matched to a gene: 12. Germline V gives CDR1 MGHRA, CDR2 YSYEKL. This CDR3 comprises 16 residues.

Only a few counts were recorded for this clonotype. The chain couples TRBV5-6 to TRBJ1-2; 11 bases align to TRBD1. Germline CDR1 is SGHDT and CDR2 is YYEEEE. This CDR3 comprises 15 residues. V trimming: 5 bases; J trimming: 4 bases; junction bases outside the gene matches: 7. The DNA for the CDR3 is TGTGCCAGCAGGGAGACAGGGACAGGGGGCTATGGCTACACCTTC. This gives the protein CASRETGTGGYGYTF.

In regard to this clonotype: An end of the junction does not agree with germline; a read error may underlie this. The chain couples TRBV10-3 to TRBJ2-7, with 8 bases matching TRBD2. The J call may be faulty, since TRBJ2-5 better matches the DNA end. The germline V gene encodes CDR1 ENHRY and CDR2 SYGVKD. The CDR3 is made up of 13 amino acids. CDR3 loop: CAVSGTRGETQYF. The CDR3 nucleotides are TGTGCCGTCAGTGGGACTAGGGGGGAGACCCAGTACTTC.

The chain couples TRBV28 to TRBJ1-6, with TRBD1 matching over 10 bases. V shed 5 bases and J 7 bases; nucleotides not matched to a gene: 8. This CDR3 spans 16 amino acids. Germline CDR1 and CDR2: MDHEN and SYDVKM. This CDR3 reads CASSPSEGQGNSPLHF. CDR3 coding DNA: TGTGCCAGCAGTCCCTCCGAGGGACAGGGGAATTCACCCCTCCACTTT.